Listed below are T cell receptor beta chains from one sample, sequenced in a study of identical twins. A single record per CDR3 protein comes from TCRdb applying MiXCR to the 5' RACE reads. The sample lists around 650,000 distinct CDR3 sequences; roughly 6.6% were seen once. This sample was also put to use in a study of yellow fever vaccine responses in identical twins.

What was sequenced was PBMCs. These receptors came from a young woman in good health. Both conserved end residues are part of each CDR3. The order of the fields is CDR3 protein, CDR3 DNA, clone size, V gene, J gene, D gene. The D gene is left open where the match is weak. A row's size may be missing; if present it is once, few, many or a size class.

CASSLGGTDIFEAFF,TGTGCCAGCAGCTTAGGCGGGACAGACATCTTTGAAGCTTTCTTT,NA,TRBV7-9,TRBJ1-1,TRBD1
CASSLGNTLVNYGYTF,TGTGCCAGCAGCTTAGGAAACACACTTGTGAACTATGGCTACACCTTC,few,TRBV7-9,TRBJ1-2,NA
CASSPTGVSTRAFF,TGTGCCAGCAGCCCTACAGGGGTCTCGACGAGGGCTTTCTTT,many,TRBV12-3/TRBV12-4,TRBJ1-1,TRBD1
CATSDGVSYEQYF,TGTGCCACCAGTGATGGAGTTTCCTACGAGCAGTACTTC,few,TRBV24-1,TRBJ2-7,NA
CASSLVAGPNSGNTIYF,TGTGCCAGCAGCTTAGTGGCGGGTCCAAACTCTGGAAACACCATATATTTT,many,TRBV7-8,TRBJ1-3,NA
CASSISSRGVYDEQFF,TGTGCCAGTAGTATTAGTTCGAGGGGGGTTTATGATGAGCAGTTCTTC,NA,TRBV19,TRBJ2-1,NA
CSAEDEGEQFF,TGCAGTGCGGAAGACGAGGGTGAGCAGTTCTTC,NA,TRBV20-1,TRBJ2-1,NA
CASSFHRLLNTGELFF,TGTGCCAGCAGTTTCCACAGGCTCTTGAACACCGGGGAGCTGTTTTTT,few,TRBV28,TRBJ2-2,NA
CASAWGQTGFYEQYF,TGTGCCAGCGCGTGGGGTCAGACGGGATTCTACGAGCAGTACTTC,NA,TRBV18,TRBJ2-7,NA
CASSLSFWGAAANEQFF,TGTGCCAGCAGTTTATCATTTTGGGGGGCCGCGGCCAATGAGCAGTTCTTC,many,TRBV27,TRBJ2-1,NA
CSVVHPGLPEAFF,TGCAGCGTTGTCCATCCGGGGTTACCTGAAGCTTTCTTT,few,TRBV29-1,TRBJ1-1,NA
CSVKRENYGYTF,TGCAGTGTCAAAAGGGAAAACTATGGCTACACCTTC,few,TRBV20-1,TRBJ1-2,NA
CASSLEAGPFYEQYF,TGTGCCAGCAGCTTAGAGGCGGGGCCGTTCTACGAGCAGTACTTC,few,TRBV7-9,TRBJ2-7,NA
CSARIQPNTEAFF,TGCAGTGCTAGGATCCAACCGAACACTGAAGCTTTCTTT,NA,TRBV20-1,TRBJ1-1,NA
CASSYSRNEAFF,TGTGCCAGCAGTTACTCGCGGAATGAAGCTTTCTTT,NA,TRBV6-5,TRBJ1-1,NA
CASSYSYVGASTDTQYF,TGTGCCAGCAGTTACTCGTATGTGGGGGCCAGCACAGATACGCAGTATTTT,few,TRBV6-5,TRBJ2-3,NA
CASKTGTGNTGELFF,TGTGCCAGCAAAACCGGGACAGGGAACACCGGGGAGCTGTTTTTT,few,TRBV28,TRBJ2-2,TRBD1
CASTSWGNYGYTF,TGTGCCAGCACCTCGTGGGGGAACTATGGCTACACCTTC,few,TRBV6-1,TRBJ1-2,NA
CASSIFGPSVSNQPQHF,TGTGCCAGTAGTATTTTCGGACCCAGCGTCAGCAATCAGCCCCAGCATTTT,NA,TRBV19,TRBJ1-5,NA
CAIGGTEAFF,TGTGCCATCGGGGGCACTGAAGCTTTCTTT,many,TRBV10-3,TRBJ1-1,NA
CASSRTSGQNREPQHF,TGTGCCAGCAGCCGCACTTCGGGACAAAACAGGGAGCCCCAGCATTTT,NA,TRBV7-9,TRBJ1-5,NA
CASSLGGTGRYYGYTF,TGTGCCAGCAGTTTGGGGGGGACAGGGCGATACTATGGCTACACCTTC,many,TRBV28,TRBJ1-2,TRBD1
CASSLLAGKNIQYF,TGTGCCAGCAGTTTACTAGCGGGAAAAAACATTCAGTACTTC,many,TRBV28,TRBJ2-4,TRBD2
CASSQSGDQPQHF,TGTGCCAGCAGCCAGAGTGGCGATCAGCCCCAGCATTTT,NA,TRBV14,TRBJ1-5,NA
CASRPGLAVYNEQFF,TGCGCCAGTAGGCCGGGACTAGCGGTCTACAATGAGCAGTTCTTC,NA,TRBV5-1,TRBJ2-1,TRBD2
CASSLEPRGLAGGNNEQFF,TGCGCCAGCAGCTTGGAACCCCGCGGACTAGCGGGGGGTAACAATGAGCAGTTCTTC,NA,TRBV5-1,TRBJ2-1,TRBD2
CASSFWASGGTDTQYF,TGTGCCAGCAGTTTCTGGGCTAGCGGGGGTACAGATACGCAGTATTTT,many,TRBV12-3/TRBV12-4,TRBJ2-3,TRBD2
CASSSQFTGQGVHGYTF,TGTGCCAGCAGCTCGCAGTTCACGGGACAGGGGGTCCATGGCTACACCTTC,few,TRBV7-9,TRBJ1-2,TRBD1
CASSRVNWGDYGYTF,TGTGCCAGCAGCCGTGTGAATTGGGGTGACTATGGCTACACCTTC,NA,TRBV3-1,TRBJ1-2,NA
CASSHPPGGQVVTEAFF,TGTGCCAGCAGCCATCCCCCCGGAGGACAGGTTGTCACTGAAGCTTTCTTT,NA,TRBV3-1,TRBJ1-1,TRBD1
CSVSGTPSYEQYF,TGCAGCGTCTCCGGGACCCCCTCCTACGAGCAGTACTTC,many,TRBV29-1,TRBJ2-7,NA
CASSFGAGIYGYTF,TGCGCCAGCAGCTTTGGAGCAGGGATCTATGGCTACACCTTC,few,TRBV5-1,TRBJ1-2,NA
CSATDAGTSGATDTQYF,TGCAGCGCTACCGATGCCGGGACTAGCGGGGCCACAGATACGCAGTATTTT,NA,TRBV20-1,TRBJ2-3,TRBD2
CSVAENSNQPQHF,TGCAGCGTTGCGGAGAATAGCAATCAGCCCCAGCATTTT,many,TRBV29-1,TRBJ1-5,NA
CASSEGDTGELFF,TGTGCCAGCAGTGAGGGGGACACCGGGGAGCTGTTTTTT,NA,TRBV6-4,TRBJ2-2,NA
CSVVLAGGWSSYNEQFF,TGCAGCGTTGTACTAGCGGGGGGGTGGTCGTCCTACAATGAGCAGTTCTTC,NA,TRBV29-1,TRBJ2-1,TRBD2
CASSQTGDTDTQYF,TGTGCCAGCAGCCAGACAGGGGACACAGATACGCAGTATTTT,NA,TRBV7-6,TRBJ2-3,TRBD1
CASNRAGGPDTQYF,TGTGCCAGCAATCGAGCGGGGGGGCCAGATACGCAGTATTTT,few,TRBV28,TRBJ2-3,TRBD2
CSARDQETGGWETQYF,TGCAGTGCTAGAGACCAAGAGACAGGGGGCTGGGAGACCCAGTACTTC,few,TRBV20-1,TRBJ2-5,TRBD1
CSARDNPLTGAFF,TGCAGTGCTAGAGATAACCCGCTAACGGGAGCTTTCTTT,many,TRBV20-1,TRBJ1-1,NA
CASSLAGYNTGELFF,TGCGCCAGCAGCTTAGCGGGGTATAACACCGGGGAGCTGTTTTTT,NA,TRBV5-1,TRBJ2-2,TRBD2
CASSRRRTGNYNEQFF,TGTGCCAGCAGCAGACGTCGGACAGGGAACTACAATGAGCAGTTCTTC,many,TRBV6-1,TRBJ2-1,TRBD1
CASSQVSGLETQYF,TGCGCCAGCAGCCAAGTATCCGGGTTGGAGACCCAGTACTTC,many,TRBV4-1,TRBJ2-5,NA
CASRPPGQGKSEQYF,TGTGCCAGCAGGCCCCCGGGACAGGGTAAGAGCGAGCAGTACTTC,NA,TRBV28,TRBJ2-7,TRBD1
CATSPGDRVYNEQFF,TGTGCCACCAGTCCCGGGGACAGGGTTTACAATGAGCAGTTCTTC,many,TRBV24-1,TRBJ2-1,TRBD1
CASSLDGGTNEKLFF,TGTGCCAGCAGCTTAGATGGCGGTACTAATGAAAAACTGTTTTTT,many,TRBV11-2,TRBJ1-4,NA
CAISERDTYEQYF,TGTGCCATCAGTGAGCGGGATACCTACGAGCAGTACTTC,few,TRBV10-3,TRBJ2-7,NA
CASSDGVDSTDTQYF,TGTGCCAGCAGTGATGGTGTCGACTCCACAGATACGCAGTATTTT,NA,TRBV6-1,TRBJ2-3,NA
CASSPGTSANTGELFF,TGTGCCAGCAGTCCCGGGACTTCCGCGAACACCGGGGAGCTGTTTTTT,few,TRBV6-2/TRBV6-3,TRBJ2-2,NA
CASSRDTNEKLFF,TGTGCCAGCAGCCGTGATACTAATGAAAAACTGTTTTTT,few,TRBV5-6,TRBJ1-4,NA
CAISESRGVHQPQHF,TGTGCCATCAGTGAGTCGCGAGGGGTCCATCAGCCCCAGCATTTT,many,TRBV10-3,TRBJ1-5,NA
CASSPKRGPYNEQFF,TGTGCCAGCAGCCCTAAGCGGGGTCCCTACAATGAGCAGTTCTTC,few,TRBV7-7,TRBJ2-1,TRBD2